These 4 T cell receptor beta chains were all obtained from the same sample, sequenced in a study of Ad26.COV2.S vaccination and SARS-CoV-2 variants (dated by TCRdb to the early 2020s). The treatment or condition tag for this specimen amounts to: some 20 received Ad26.COV2.S at low or high dose, single or two shots; several received placebo; per-sample allocation not given. Repertoires of vaccine and placebo recipients were sequenced from samples taken on day 63 after the first injection. The library came from the immunoSEQ multiplex PCR assay. TCRdb re-hosts the immuneACCESS table, in-frame sequences only. Its copies lack some clones; in the studies checked, an unresolved V gene accounts for under half of them, and the cause for the rest is not known. The sample yields around 500,000 clones; about nine tenths were counted once. The ten largest clones add up to 1.5% to 2% of the sample. Sequenced here: peripheral blood, sampled in a trial of Ad26.COV2.S vaccine versus placebo. The source is a person aged 18-60 years who received the Ad26.COV2.S COVID-19 vaccine or a placebo.

J is TRBJ2-7 and V is TRBV18, with TRBD1 matching 8 bases. V lost 2 bases to trimming and J lost 6 bases; unmatched junction nucleotides: 9. CDR1 is KGHSH, CDR2 LQKENI, per germline. The length of the CDR3 is 15 residues. CDR3 DNA: TGTGCCAGCTCACCAAAGGGACAGGCTCGGACCGAGCAGTACTTC. This translates into CASSPKGQARTEQYF.

V and J are TRBV9 and TRBJ1-5, with 8 bases that match TRBD1. Unmatched junction bases numbered 15, after V lost 7 bases and J lost 0 bases. Germline loops: CDR1 SGDLS, CDR2 YYNGEE. The CDR3 covers 18 residues. CDR3 coding DNA: TGTGCCAGCTCGCGCCGGGACAGGTCGTGGGATAGCAATCAGCCCCAGCATTTT. Translating gives CASSRRDRSWDSNQPQHF. The whole variable domain, filled in from reference TRBV9 and TRBJ1-5, reads DSGVTQTPKHLITATGQRVTLRCSPRSGDLSVYWYQQSLDQGLQFLIQYYNGEERAKGNILERFSAQQFPDLHSELNLSSLELGDSALYFCASSRRDRSWDSNQPQHFGDGTRLSIL.

The chain is built from TRBV27 and TRBJ2-7; D gene ambiguous. From germline, CDR1 is MNHEY and CDR2 SMNVEV (reference sequence). This CDR3 contains 14 residues. V dropped 2 bases and J dropped 2 bases, with 10 bases sitting between them. The DNA for the CDR3 is TGTGCCAGCAGTTTACAAGGAGACCCCTACGAGCAGTACTTC. Protein: CASSLQGDPYEQYF.

The V gene is TRBV15, the J gene TRBJ1-2, with TRBD1 matching 7 bases. J lost 4 bases, V lost 5 bases, and 10 bases had no gene match. Germline CDR1 reads LNHNV; CDR2 reads YYDKDF (reference sequence). The CDR3 is 15 residues long. This CDR3 is CATSDEYRGPYGYTF. The CDR3 DNA reads TGTGCCACCAGCGACGAGTACAGGGGCCCCTATGGCTACACCTTC.